Listed below are T cell receptor beta chains from one sample, sequenced in a study of identical twins. One entry per CDR3 protein results from TCRdb running MiXCR on the 5' RACE reads. The sample comprises about 810,000 distinct CDR3 sequences, around 12% of which are singletons, and 1.5% to 2% rests with the top ten. The same data also went into a second study, on yellow fever vaccine responses in identical twins.

The sample taken for sequencing was PBMCs. The source of these receptors is a woman between 18 and 29 years old in good health. Both conserved end residues are part of each CDR3. The D gene is left open where the match is weak. Expanded clones get a size class; other rows say once, few or many, or leave the size out.

d_call clone_size j_call v_call cdr3_aa cdr3_nt
NA few TRBJ2-3 TRBV20-1 CSATRFGKTTDTQYF TGCAGTGCTACCCGGTTTGGTAAGACCACAGATACGCAGTATTTT
NA NA TRBJ2-3 TRBV12-3/TRBV12-4 CASSLFWGNDTDTQYF TGTGCCAGCAGTTTATTTTGGGGAAACGACACAGATACGCAGTATTTT
NA many TRBJ2-2 TRBV20-1 CSARVGSNTGELFF TGCAGTGCTAGGGTCGGTTCCAACACCGGGGAGCTGTTTTTT
NA NA TRBJ2-7 TRBV7-6 CASSPLPQDPEQYF TGTGCCAGCAGCCCCCTCCCGCAGGACCCCGAGCAGTACTTC
TRBD1 many TRBJ2-7 TRBV7-2 CASSLRQGAGYEQYF TGTGCCAGCAGCCTTAGACAGGGGGCCGGCTACGAGCAGTACTTC
NA many TRBJ2-1 TRBV29-1 CSFGSYNEQFF TGCAGCTTCGGCTCCTACAATGAGCAGTTCTTC
TRBD1 NA TRBJ1-2 TRBV5-1 CASSVGQGNGYTF TGCGCCAGCAGCGTTGGACAGGGGAATGGCTACACCTTC
TRBD1 few TRBJ2-5 TRBV10-3 CAIMKDRDREETQYF TGTGCCATCATGAAGGACCGGGACAGGGAAGAGACCCAGTACTTC
NA NA TRBJ1-2 TRBV12-3/TRBV12-4 CASSDGFYGYTF TGTGCCAGCAGTGACGGCTTCTATGGCTACACCTTC
TRBD1 many TRBJ1-1 TRBV7-2 CASSFTGGGTEAFF TGTGCCAGCAGCTTCACAGGGGGAGGAACTGAAGCTTTCTTT
TRBD2 NA TRBJ2-3 TRBV9 CASSVLAGGADTQYF TGTGCCAGCAGCGTCCTAGCGGGAGGAGCAGATACGCAGTATTTT
NA NA TRBJ2-1 TRBV6-5 CASSYSPGYDQFF TGTGCCAGCAGTTACTCGCCGGGATACGACCAGTTCTTC
TRBD2 few TRBJ2-1 TRBV29-1 CSVEGPGGVSYNEQFF TGCAGCGTTGAGGGTCCGGGGGGGGTCTCCTACAATGAGCAGTTCTTC
NA few TRBJ2-5 TRBV9 CASSHPNRSPQQETQYF TGTGCCAGCAGCCACCCTAACAGGAGTCCCCAACAAGAGACCCAGTACTTC
NA many TRBJ1-5 TRBV27 CASSSSPDRAEPQHF TGTGCCAGCAGTTCCTCCCCCGACCGGGCCGAGCCCCAGCATTTT
NA many TRBJ1-1 TRBV5-1 CASREDLNTEAFF TGCGCCAGCAGAGAAGATTTGAACACTGAAGCTTTCTTT
TRBD2 NA TRBJ2-7 TRBV20-1 CSADSGRALASYEQYF TGCAGTGCTGATAGCGGGAGGGCCTTAGCCTCCTACGAGCAGTACTTC
NA many TRBJ2-7 TRBV12-3/TRBV12-4 CASSLGFYEQYF TGTGCCAGCAGCTTGGGCTTCTACGAGCAGTACTTC
TRBD1 few TRBJ2-7 TRBV5-1 CASSLDGQGVNEQYF TGCGCCAGCAGCTTGGACGGACAGGGTGTCAACGAGCAGTACTTC
TRBD2 NA TRBJ2-3 TRBV15 CATSRDLQLRGGSTDTQYF TGTGCCACCAGCAGAGATCTTCAGTTGCGGGGGGGTAGCACAGATACGCAGTATTTT
TRBD1 NA TRBJ2-5 TRBV29-1 CSGGGAGYQETQYF TGCAGCGGAGGGGGCGCCGGGTACCAAGAGACCCAGTACTTC
NA NA TRBJ2-7 TRBV7-9 CASSPEEGDEQYF TGTGCCAGCAGCCCGGAGGAGGGAGACGAGCAGTACTTC
NA few TRBJ2-2 TRBV27 CASSFSRGGGELFF TGTGCCAGCAGTTTTAGCAGGGGAGGCGGGGAGCTGTTTTTT
NA many TRBJ1-1 TRBV2 CASSEAGGAGTEAFF TGTGCCAGCAGTGAAGCCGGGGGCGCGGGCACTGAAGCTTTCTTT
TRBD2 NA TRBJ2-1 TRBV12-5 CASGPGLAGGPTYNEQFF TGTGCTAGTGGTCCCGGCCTAGCGGGAGGGCCCACCTACAATGAGCAGTTCTTC
NA NA TRBJ2-7 TRBV5-5 CASSFREDYYEQYF TGTGCCAGCAGCTTTAGGGAGGACTACTACGAGCAGTACTTC
TRBD1 few TRBJ2-5 TRBV3-1 CASSQVSEGQKKETQYF TGTGCCAGCAGCCAAGTTAGCGAGGGACAGAAGAAAGAGACCCAGTACTTC
NA many TRBJ2-7 TRBV29-1 CSFKRSAGSSYEQYF TGCAGCTTCAAGAGGTCGGCAGGGAGTTCCTACGAGCAGTACTTC
TRBD2 few TRBJ2-7 TRBV5-1 CASSGTSGGTYEQYF TGCGCCAGCAGCGGTACTAGCGGGGGTACCTACGAGCAGTACTTC